The 25 T cell receptor beta chains listed next were all sequenced from one sample in a study of T cell responses to AZD1222 COVID-19 vaccine. Libraries were prepared by immunoSEQ multiplex PCR; TCRdb keeps only in-frame clonotypes and omits some of them. Of 110,000 or so clones listed, approximately 89% are singletons. The sequencing here drew on peripheral blood, taken 28 days after the second AZD1222 dose. Receptors were obtained from an adult who received the AZD1222 COVID-19 vaccine.

The chain combines TRBV4-1 with TRBJ1-1; the D is unclear. The germline V and J ends were trimmed by 3 bases and 8 bases, with 7 bases remaining between them. This CDR3 comprises 11 residues. Germline CDR1 is MGHRA and CDR2 is YSYEKL. CDR3: CASSQGSEAFF. In DNA, the CDR3 is TGCGCCAGCAGCCAGGGCTCGGAAGCTTTCTTT.

The J gene is TRBJ1-4, the V gene TRBV30; no clear D gene. V gave up 2 bases and J gave up 8 bases, with 9 bases separating them. The CDR3 covers 12 residues. Germline-derived CDR1 and CDR2 are GTSNPN and SVGIG (reference sequence). CDR3 in DNA: TGTGCCTGGAGTCGCTCCGTAGAAAAACTGTTTTTT. It is translated as CAWSRSVEKLFF.

The chain joins TRBV3-1 (or the pseudogene TRBV3-2) to TRBJ2-2, with D perhaps matching TRBD2 (5 bases). The germline V and J ends were trimmed by 5 bases and 4 bases, with 11 bases remaining between them. The V gene's germline CDR1 is LGHDT and CDR2 YNNKEL (reference sequence). The CDR3 loop spans 14 amino acids. The CDR3 DNA sequence: TGTGCCAGCAGCAACGGACTGACCACCGGGGAGCTGTTTTTT. The encoded protein is CASSNGLTTGELFF.

Of note for this clone: Other DNA variants within this sample encode the same CDR3. The chain recombines TRBV4-2 with TRBJ1-3; D is ambiguous. Deletions cut 0 bases from V and 4 bases from J, with 7 bases between. This CDR3 has 14 residues. Germline CDR1 is LGHNA and CDR2 is YNFKEQ. The CDR3 spells CASSQEGAGNTIYF. In DNA, the CDR3 is TGTGCCAGCAGCCAAGAGGGCGCGGGAAACACCATATATTTT.

The chain has TRBV9 and TRBJ1-2; no reliable D call. The CDR3 length is 14 residues. Trimming removed 1 base from V and 5 bases from J, with 12 bases in between. Germline CDR1 is SGDLS and CDR2 is YYNGEE. Written as DNA, the CDR3 is TGTGCCAGCAGCGTACAGTTCGTGCCATATGGCTACACCTTC. As protein: CASSVQFVPYGYTF.

The chain joins TRBV11-2 to TRBJ2-7, with D possibly being TRBD1 (5 bases). From germline, CDR1 is SGHAT and CDR2 FQNNGV. This CDR3 spans 15 amino acids. Trimming shortened V by 1 base and J by 3 bases, and 13 bases separated the two germline ends. The CDR3 region has the DNA TGTGCCAGCAGCTTAGGGGGCGGATACATCTACGAGCAGTACTTC. It translates to CASSLGGGYIYEQYF.

This chain uses TRBV29-1 with TRBJ1-2; no clear D. The ends were cut back, 6 bases at V and 3 bases at J, with 14 bases in the middle. The CDR3 runs to 13 residues. From germline, CDR1 is SQVTM and CDR2 ANQGSEA. CDR3 bases: TGCAGCGTCTGGACGGCGGGAGACTATGGCTACACCTTC. The encoded protein is CSVWTAGDYGYTF.

This clone has a single count. The V and J genes are TRBV9 and TRBJ2-1; TRBD2 might be the D (5 bases). Trimming removed 7 bases at V and 3 bases at J, with 11 bases between. CDR1 and CDR2 (germline): SGDLS, YYNGEE. CDR3 length: 13 amino acids. This chain's CDR3 is CASEGTVYNEQFF. In DNA, the CDR3 is TGTGCCAGCGAGGGTACAGTCTACAATGAGCAGTTCTTC.

This clone has only one observation. The V gene is TRBV18, the J gene TRBJ1-5; a possible D gene is TRBD1 (6 bases). The CDR3 runs 15 residues. Germline V gene sequence: CDR1 KGHSH, CDR2 LQKENI. V was trimmed by 1 base and J by 2 bases, leaving 9 bases between them. In DNA, the CDR3 is TGTGCCAGCTCACCACAGTCAGGGGGCAATCAGCCCCAGCATTTT. Its protein is CASSPQSGGNQPQHF. Full variable domain (remainder filled in from reference TRBV18 and TRBJ1-5): NAGVMQNPRHLVRRRGQEARLRCSPMKGHSHVYWYRQLPEEGLKFMVYLQKENIIDESGMPKERFSAEFPKEGPSILRIQQVVRGDSAAYFCASSPQSGGNQPQHFGDGTRLSIL.

The rearrangement uses TRBV5-4 and TRBJ2-1; TRBD1 might be the D (8 bases). Per the germline V gene, CDR1 is SGHNT and CDR2 is YYREEE (reference sequence). V was trimmed by 6 bases and J by 8 bases, leaving 33 bases between them. This CDR3 spans 19 amino acids. The CDR3 sequence: CASTSPGTGAAIRGDEQFF. CDR3 DNA: TGTGCCAGCACCTCCCCAGGGACAGGCGCCGCGATTCGGGGGGATGAGCAGTTCTTC.

This sequence joins TRBV10-3 and TRBJ2-5, with D tentatively TRBD2 (6 bases). This CDR3 contains 15 residues. Trimming removed 0 bases at V and 2 bases at J, with 10 bases between. The germline V gene encodes CDR1 ENHRY and CDR2 SYGVKD. The CDR3 nucleotides are TGTGCCATCAGTGAGTCGGGGGGAGGACAAGAGACCCAGTACTTC. Protein product: CAISESGGGQETQYF.

The CDR3 nucleotides read TGCGCCAGCAGCTTGGGTGCGGAAAACTATGGCTACACCTTC. Translated, it gives CASSLGAENYGYTF. The chain carries TRBV5-1 and TRBJ1-2; D is uncertain. The germline V gene has CDR1 SGHRS and CDR2 YFSETQ. This CDR3 is built from 14 residues. Trimming stripped 0 bases from V and 2 bases from J, with 8 bases between.

CDR3 bases: TGTGCCAGTAAGACGGTTCCTGGCTATGGCTACACCTTC. Protein: CASKTVPGYGYTF. V is TRBV6-5 and J is TRBJ1-2; D call uncertain. The germline CDR1 and CDR2 sequences are MNHEY and SVGAGI. Trimming removed 9 bases from V and 4 bases from J, with 15 bases in between. This CDR3 contains 13 residues.

This clone was recorded once. This chain uses TRBV27 with TRBJ1-5; D uncertain. V was clipped by 0 bases and J by 0 bases, with 9 bases between them. CDR3 length: 16 amino acids. The germline CDR1 and CDR2 sequences are MNHEY and SMNVEV (reference sequence). The CDR3 here is CASSLSGSYSNQPQHF. CDR3 DNA: TGTGCCAGCAGTTTATCCGGGAGCTATAGCAATCAGCCCCAGCATTTT.

Remarks on this clone: This same CDR3 is encoded by further DNA sequences in the sample. The genes are TRBV6-5 and TRBJ1-1, with unresolved D. Germline lookup yields CDR1 MNHEY and CDR2 SVGAGI. Trimming stripped 9 bases from V and 0 bases from J, with 11 bases between. The CDR3 is 13 amino acids. The CDR3 spells CASSPLLNTEAFF. In DNA, the CDR3 is TGTGCCAGTTCCCCGCTATTGAACACTGAAGCTTTCTTT.

This clone was observed at least ten times. The chain links TRBV6-4 to TRBJ2-2, with 8 nucleotides matching TRBD2. Germline V lookup: CDR1 MRHNA, CDR2 SNTAGT. CDR3 length equals 14 residues. The V gene end was trimmed by 8 bases and the J gene end by 3 bases; junction bases not matched to a gene: 5. The CDR3 sequence is CASGREADTGELFF. CDR3 in DNA: TGTGCCAGCGGGCGGGAGGCGGACACCGGGGAGCTGTTTTTT.

The chain employs TRBV18 and TRBJ2-7; 14 bases match TRBD2. This CDR3 comprises 14 residues. Germline assignment: CDR1 KGHSH and CDR2 LQKENI. V gave up 6 bases and J gave up 9 bases; unmatched junction bases: 7. CDR3 sequence (DNA): TGTGCCAGCTCCGGGGGACTAGCGGGAGAGGGGCAGTACTTC. This gives the protein CASSGGLAGEGQYF.

This chain uses TRBV3-1 (or the pseudogene TRBV3-2) with TRBJ2-7; 10 nucleotides match TRBD1. Looked up from germline, CDR1 is LGHDT and CDR2 is YNNKEL (reference sequence). V shed 5 bases, J shed 7 bases, and the junction held 5 bases outside the gene matches. This CDR3 comprises 13 residues. Here the CDR3 DNA reads TGTGCCAGCAGCGCGGACAGGGGGAGGGAGCAGTACTTC. The encoded protein is CASSADRGREQYF.

The chain combines TRBV6-6 with TRBJ1-3; 10 bases match TRBD1. The ends lost 3 bases at V and 7 bases at J; junction bases unmatched: 3. CDR1 and CDR2 (germline): MNHNY, SVGAGI (reference sequence). The CDR3 has 14 amino acids. CDR3 loop: CASSYGQGGNTIYF. The CDR3 nucleotides are TGTGCCAGCAGTTATGGACAGGGGGGGAACACCATATATTTT.

This clone was counted between two and nine times. The chain is built from TRBV6-4 and TRBJ2-1, with 10 positions matching TRBD2. This CDR3 has 15 amino acids. Trimming removed 6 bases from V and 4 bases from J; junction bases left unmatched: 6. Germline V gives CDR1 MRHNA, CDR2 SNTAGT. The CDR3 DNA reads TGTGCCAGCAGCGCCGGGACTAGCGATTACAATGAGCAGTTCTTC. Its protein product is CASSAGTSDYNEQFF.

The rearrangement joins TRBV25-1 to TRBJ1-3; D is unresolved. CDR1 and CDR2 from the germline V gene are MGHDK and SYGVNS. Trimming stripped 2 bases from V and 4 bases from J, with 6 bases between. This CDR3 contains 13 residues. The CDR3 is CASSEPAGNTIYF. The CDR3 region has the DNA TGTGCCAGCAGTGAACCTGCAGGAAACACCATATATTTT.

V usage is TRBV3-1 (or the pseudogene TRBV3-2) and J usage is TRBJ2-1; D not certain. The germline V gene has CDR1 LGHDT and CDR2 YNNKEL (reference sequence). Trimming took off 4 bases at V and 4 bases at J, with 2 bases between the two ends. The CDR3 covers 11 residues. CDR3 DNA sequence: TGTGCCAGCAGCCTTTACAATGAGCAGTTCTTC. Translated: CASSLYNEQFF.

This chain links TRBV6-5 with TRBJ1-1; no clear D gene. The CDR3 is made up of 14 amino acids. Trimming left V 7 bases short and J 1 base short, with 13 bases between. Per germline, CDR1 MNHEY and CDR2 SVGAGI. The CDR3 coding sequence is TGTGCCAGCACTCGAGTGGGAAGGAACACTGAAGCTTTCTTT. Translating gives CASTRVGRNTEAFF.

There are a few counts of this clone. J is TRBJ2-7 and V is TRBV6-5; 9 bases align to TRBD1. CDR3 length: 14 amino acids. J gave up 2 bases and V 5 bases, and 4 bases lay outside the gene matches. Per the germline V gene, CDR1 is MNHEY and CDR2 is SVGAGI. CDR3 DNA: TGTGCCAGCAGTACCGGGACAGGGCCCTACGAGCAGTACTTC. Translating it yields CASSTGTGPYEQYF.

The gene calls are TRBV4-3 and TRBJ2-1; 9 nucleotides align to TRBD1. CDR1 and CDR2 (germline): LGHNA, YSLEER. CDR3 length: 13 amino acids. With V trimmed by 3 bases and J by 9 bases, 3 bases remained unmatched. The chain's CDR3 is CASSQTGGPEQFF. CDR3 DNA sequence: TGCGCCAGCAGCCAGACAGGGGGGCCTGAGCAGTTCTTC.